These 28 T cell receptor beta chains were sequenced from one sample in a study of blood T cell repertoires in COVID-19. This table comes from immunoSEQ multiplex PCR, and its TCRdb copy is limited to in-frame clones, with some not included. Of some 530,000 clones in the sample, roughly 88% were seen once. The material sequenced was peripheral blood. These receptors were taken from a human donor in a cohort sampled during active COVID-19.

The chain employs TRBV28 and TRBJ2-5; 8 bases line up with TRBD1. This CDR3 comprises 15 residues. The V gene end was trimmed by 9 bases and the J gene end by 2 bases; junction bases not matched to a gene: 11. Germline lookup yields CDR1 MDHEN and CDR2 SYDVKM. CDR3 DNA: TGTGCCAGTTGGGGGGACAGGAGGGGACAAGAGACCCAGTACTTC. As protein: CASWGDRRGQETQYF.

This clone showed up just a few times. The genes are TRBV14 and TRBJ1-6; 8 bases match TRBD1. Germline V CDR1 and CDR2: SGHDN, FVKESK. The CDR3 runs to 16 residues. Unmatched junction bases numbered 6, after V lost 1 base and J lost 7 bases. The CDR3 nucleotides are TGTGCCAGCAGCCAAGCAACGCCAGGGGGCAATTCACCCCTCCACTTT. It encodes CASSQATPGGNSPLHF.

This chain links TRBV19 with TRBJ1-2; the D is unclear. This CDR3 is 15 amino acids long. Germline CDR1 and CDR2: LNHDA and SQIVND (reference sequence). The germline V and J ends were trimmed by 0 bases and 4 bases, with 12 bases remaining between them. CDR3 nucleotide sequence: TGTGCCAGTAGTATAGACCAACCCATTAGCTATGGCTACACCTTC. Protein sequence: CASSIDQPISYGYTF.

J is TRBJ1-1 and V is TRBV7-9, with unresolved D. The CDR3 runs 16 residues. Trimming left V 5 bases short and J 3 bases short, with 19 bases between. Looked up from germline, CDR1 is SEHNR and CDR2 is FQNEAQ (reference sequence). CDR3 DNA: TGTGCCAGCAGCCCGGAGCCCGGCGGATTTCACACTGAAGCTTTCTTT. Encoded protein: CASSPEPGGFHTEAFF.

CDR3 protein: CASSQGGLWEKLFF. CDR3 DNA: TGTGCCAGCAGCCAAGGGGGGCTTTGGGAAAAACTGTTTTTT. This chain uses TRBV3-1 (or the pseudogene TRBV3-2) with TRBJ1-4, with a weak D call TRBD1 (6 bases). There are 14 residues in the CDR3. Trimming cost V 1 base and J 8 bases, with 11 bases left between them. The V gene's germline CDR1 is LGHDT and CDR2 YNNKEL (reference sequence).

The chain uses TRBV19 and TRBJ2-7; D is perhaps TRBD1 (5 bases). V was trimmed by 3 bases and J by 3 bases, leaving 15 bases between them. CDR3 length: 15 residues. CDR1 is LNHDA and CDR2 is SQIVND in the germline V gene (reference sequence). The CDR3 loop reads CASSIRQGQHYEQYF. As DNA, the CDR3 is TGTGCCAGTAGTATTCGGCAGGGCCAACACTACGAGCAGTACTTC.

The chain has TRBV4-1 and TRBJ2-1, with 10 bases matching TRBD2. J was trimmed by 7 bases and V by 4 bases; bases with no gene match: 7. Germline assignment: CDR1 MGHRA and CDR2 YSYEKL. This CDR3 has 15 amino acids. CDR3 amino acids: CASSLGLAERNEQFF. The CDR3 DNA is TGCGCCAGCAGCCTAGGACTAGCGGAAAGAAATGAGCAGTTCTTC.

CDR3 amino acids: CASTTLTGFVAGEQFF. The CDR3 nucleotides read TGTGCCAGCACCACCCTCACGGGGTTTGTAGCGGGGGAGCAGTTCTTC. This chain links TRBV6-6 with TRBJ2-1, with 8 bases aligning to TRBD2. CDR3 length: 16 amino acids. Germline V CDR1 and CDR2: MNHNY, SVGAGI (reference sequence). V trimming: 7 bases; J trimming: 10 bases; junction bases outside the gene matches: 18.

The V gene is TRBV2, the J gene TRBJ2-4; no clear D. Germline assignment: CDR1 SNHLY and CDR2 FYNNEI. CDR3 size: 12 residues. V was trimmed by 8 bases and J by 6 bases, leaving 11 bases between them. CDR3 sequence reads: CASGPQRNIQYF. CDR3 nucleotides: TGTGCCAGCGGGCCCCAACGAAACATTCAGTACTTC.

The V gene is TRBV5-4, the J gene TRBJ1-2, with TRBD1 as a possible D gene (5 bases). Per the germline V gene, CDR1 is SGHNT and CDR2 is YYREEE (reference sequence). V was shortened by 1 base and J by 4 bases, with 14 bases between the two germline ends. There are 15 residues in the CDR3. The CDR3 protein is CASSLSPGGAYGYTF. The CDR3 DNA follows: TGTGCCAGCAGCTTGTCCCCTGGCGGGGCCTATGGCTACACCTTC. The variable domain in full, with the rest retrieved from reference TRBV5-4 and TRBJ1-2, is ETGVTQSPTHLIKTRGQQVTLRCSSQSGHNTVSWYQQALGQGPQFIFQYYREEENGRGNFPPRFSGLQFPNYSSELNVNALELDDSALYLCASSLSPGGAYGYTFGSGTRLTVV.

V gene TRBV2 combines with J gene TRBJ1-4; 7 nucleotides line up with TRBD1. V dropped 6 bases and J dropped 3; count of bases not matched to a gene: 10. Germline CDR1 reads SNHLY; CDR2 reads FYNNEI. The CDR3 has 16 amino acids. This CDR3 reads CASSRQGPQANEKLFF. CDR3 DNA: TGTGCCAGCAGCCGACAGGGCCCACAAGCTAATGAAAAACTGTTTTTT.

Written as DNA, the CDR3 is TGTGCCAGCAGTTTAGAGATGGGGCGCATTTCTGGGGCCAACGTCCTGACTTTC. This sequence encodes CASSLEMGRISGANVLTF. V gene TRBV27 combines with J gene TRBJ2-6; the D gene is possibly TRBD1 (5 bases). CDR1 is MNHEY, CDR2 SMNVEV, per germline (reference sequence). Between the trimmed V and J ends, which lost 2 bases and 1 base, there was a span of 15 bases. The CDR3 contains 18 residues.

This chain connects TRBV18 to TRBJ2-3; possibly TRBD2 for D (5 bases). Looked up from germline, CDR1 is KGHSH and CDR2 is LQKENI. Deletions cut 6 bases from V and 4 bases from J, with 20 bases between. This CDR3 is 16 amino acids long. CDR3 region: CASSREGAAGPDTQYF. CDR3 bases: TGTGCCAGCTCCCGGGAAGGAGCGGCGGGCCCAGATACGCAGTATTTT.

V usage is TRBV5-6 and J usage is TRBJ1-4; D not certain. This CDR3 has 15 amino acids. Germline CDR1 reads SGHDT; CDR2 reads YYEEEE. The V end was cut by 0 bases, the J end by 7 bases, with 13 bases between. CDR3: CASSLETGSGEKLFF. In nucleotides, the CDR3 is TGTGCCAGCAGCTTGGAAACGGGGTCTGGTGAAAAACTGTTTTTT.

The J gene is TRBJ1-2, the V gene TRBV19; no definite D call. V lost 1 base and J lost 13, with 10 bases in between. This CDR3 comprises 11 residues. The germline V gene has CDR1 LNHDA and CDR2 SQIVND (reference sequence). CDR3 DNA sequence: TGTGCCAGTAGTATAGGCGAGTCTACCACCTTC. Protein sequence: CASSIGESTTF.

The chain is built from TRBV4-1 and TRBJ2-5, with D unclear. Looked up from germline, CDR1 is MGHRA and CDR2 is YSYEKL. This CDR3 has 14 amino acids. V lost 3 bases and J 2 bases, leaving 10 bases between the germline ends. The CDR3: CASSQSGLQETQYF. The CDR3 bases are TGCGCCAGCAGCCAGTCCGGTCTACAAGAGACCCAGTACTTC.

The CDR3 region has the DNA TGTGCCAGCAGCCAAGCGGGCACAGGGTCGATCTCCTACGAGCAGTACTTC. It translates to CASSQAGTGSISYEQYF. The genes are TRBV3-1 (or the pseudogene TRBV3-2) and TRBJ2-7, with D maybe TRBD1 (6 bases). The V gene lost 1 base and the J gene lost 0 bases, with 16 bases spanning the gap. CDR1 is LGHDT and CDR2 is YNNKEL in the germline V gene (reference sequence). The CDR3 is 17 amino acids.

The rearrangement uses TRBV5-6 and TRBJ2-7; tentative D call: TRBD1 (6 bases). V shed 2 bases and J shed 0 bases, with 9 bases lying between them. The CDR3 contains 14 residues. Germline V CDR1 and CDR2: SGHDT, YYEEEE. The CDR3 spells CASSLYRASYEQYF. CDR3 nucleotides: TGTGCCAGCAGCTTATACAGGGCCTCCTACGAGCAGTACTTC.

The CDR3 DNA is TGTGCCAGCAGATATCGGGACAGGGGGCTCTACGAGCAGTACTTC. It encodes CASRYRDRGLYEQYF. The rearrangement links TRBV6-5 to TRBJ2-7; the match to TRBD1 covers 12 bases. The CDR3 spans 15 residues. V dropped 6 bases and J dropped 3; count of bases not matched to a gene: 6. Germline CDR1 is MNHEY and CDR2 is SVGAGI.

The CDR3 nucleotides read TGTGCCAGCAGCTTGACTAGTAGGTTGGGCAATCAGCCCCAGCATTTT. Translated, it gives CASSLTSRLGNQPQHF. The chain joins TRBV7-2 to TRBJ1-5, with unresolved D. The CDR3 consists of 16 residues. V was shortened by 3 bases and J by 2 bases, with 14 bases between the two germline ends. Germline V gives CDR1 SGHTA, CDR2 FQGNSA. The full variable domain, in which reference TRBV7-2 and TRBJ1-5 provide the parts outside the CDR3, is GAGVSQSPSNKVTEKGKDVELRCDPISGHTALYWYRQSLGQGLEFLIYFQGNSAPDKSGLPSDRFSAERTGGSVSTLTIQRTQQEDSAVYLCASSLTSRLGNQPQHFGDGTRLSIL.

The gene calls are TRBV19 and TRBJ1-5, with 8 bases fitting TRBD1. Germline V gene sequence: CDR1 LNHDA, CDR2 SQIVND (reference sequence). V dropped 7 bases and J dropped 6; count of bases not matched to a gene: 8. This CDR3 is built from 14 residues. CDR3 nucleotide sequence: TGTGCCAGTATCGGCAGGGGGCAGGGTCAGCCCCAGCATTTT. Protein product: CASIGRGQGQPQHF.

The rearrangement links TRBV19 to TRBJ2-5; no firm D call. The V end was cut by 3 bases, the J end by 2 bases, with 19 bases between. CDR3 size: 17 residues. CDR1 and CDR2 from the germline V gene are LNHDA and SQIVND (reference sequence). The CDR3 loop reads CASSIISSRLVQETQYF. CDR3 bases: TGTGCCAGTAGTATTATATCTTCGCGGCTAGTTCAAGAGACCCAGTACTTC.

This chain uses TRBV28 with TRBJ1-5; D unresolved. The CDR3 is 15 residues long. Per germline, CDR1 MDHEN and CDR2 SYDVKM. Between the trimmed V and J ends, which lost 6 bases and 0 bases, there was a span of 12 bases. The CDR3 spells CASRFRHDSNQPQHF. The CDR3 bases are TGTGCCAGCAGATTTAGACACGATAGCAATCAGCCCCAGCATTTT.

On this clone itself: The sample contains more than one DNA sequence encoding this CDR3. CDR3 sequence reads: CAWSRAGGTEAFF. Here the CDR3 DNA reads TGTGCCTGGAGTAGGGCAGGGGGGACTGAAGCTTTCTTT. The gene calls are TRBV30 and TRBJ1-1, with TRBD1 identical over 7 bases. This CDR3 has 13 residues. Germline CDR1 and CDR2: GTSNPN and SVGIG (reference sequence). V was pared by 2 bases and J by 5 bases, with 5 bases of the junction left unmatched.

The chain has TRBV2 and TRBJ1-6; D is undetermined. This CDR3 has 12 residues. The V gene's germline CDR1 is SNHLY and CDR2 FYNNEI. V lost 3 bases, J lost 6 bases, and 3 bases lay in between. In DNA, the CDR3 is TGTGCCAGCAGTGATCTTAATTCACCCCTCCACTTT. Amino acid sequence: CASSDLNSPLHF.

V and J are TRBV20-1 and TRBJ2-3, with D unresolved. The ends were cut back, 7 bases at V and 5 bases at J, with 10 bases in the middle. In germline, CDR1 is DFQATT, CDR2 SNEGSKA (reference sequence). The CDR3 sequence is 11 residues long. DNA for the CDR3: TGCAGTGTATTACTCGGAGATACGCAGTATTTT. Translating gives CSVLLGDTQYF.

This chain connects TRBV2 to TRBJ2-5, with TRBD2 matching over 8 bases. Germline CDR1 is SNHLY and CDR2 is FYNNEI. CDR3 length equals 16 residues. V lost 0 bases to trimming and J lost 6 bases; unmatched junction nucleotides: 9. The CDR3: CASSEALLAGLKTQYF. In DNA form, the CDR3 reads TGTGCCAGCAGTGAAGCGCTCTTAGCGGGACTGAAGACCCAGTACTTC.

This chain connects TRBV19 to TRBJ1-3; 7 nucleotides agree with TRBD1. Germline lookup yields CDR1 LNHDA and CDR2 SQIVND (reference sequence). The CDR3 covers 17 residues. Trimming cost V 2 bases and J 3 bases; bases outside gene matches: 10. As DNA, the CDR3 is TGTGCCAGTAGTATACGAACCGCGACAGGGAGTGGAAACACCATATATTTT. Protein product: CASSIRTATGSGNTIYF. The full variable domain, in which reference TRBV19 and TRBJ1-3 provide the parts outside the CDR3, is DGGITQSPKYLFRKEGQNVTLSCEQNLNHDAMYWYRQDPGQGLRLIYYSQIVNDFQKGDIAEGYSVSREKKESFPLTVTSAQKNPTAFYLCASSIRTATGSGNTIYFGEGSWLTVV.